The 7 T cell receptor beta chains presented below share a single source sample, sequenced in a study of memory B cells and T cells in multiple sclerosis. The method was immunoSEQ multiplex PCR; TCRdb's version includes in-frame clones alone and lacks a portion of them. The table lists about 46,000 clones, almost 85% of them singletons. No antigen is known for these receptors. CFSE-dim autoproliferating and CFSE-high non-proliferating T cells from unstimulated culture were sequenced separately. Replicate wells were pooled after approximately 7 days of stimulus-free culture of approximately 50 million CFSE-labeled PBMCs. The sample comprised PBMCs from blood kept in culture. All receptors derive from a human donor with multiple sclerosis.

The chain combines TRBV18 with TRBJ2-3, with D perhaps matching TRBD1 (5 bases). The V gene's germline CDR1 is KGHSH and CDR2 LQKENI. V lost 2 bases and J 6 bases, leaving 12 bases between the germline ends. The CDR3 has 14 residues. The CDR3 nucleotides read TGTGCCAGCTCACCAGACACCGCAGGGGATACGCAGTATTTT. It yields the protein CASSPDTAGDTQYF.

This chain joins TRBV28 and TRBJ2-7, with D perhaps TRBD1 (6 bases). Looked up from germline, CDR1 is MDHEN and CDR2 is SYDVKM. Trimming removed 8 bases from V and 3 bases from J, with 14 bases in between. CDR3 size: 13 residues. Here the CDR3 reads CASRDTFYYEQYF. CDR3 nucleotide sequence: TGTGCCAGCCGGGACACTTTTTACTACGAGCAGTACTTC.

This clone was observed a few times. The same CDR3 also results from other DNA sequences found in this sample. This sequence joins TRBV6-5 and TRBJ2-3, with 9 bases aligning to TRBD1. CDR1 MNHEY and CDR2 SVGAGI come from the germline V gene. The J segment lost 5 bases and the V segment lost 0 bases, leaving 3 bases of the junction unmatched. The CDR3 sequence is 15 residues long. CDR3 sequence (DNA): TGTGCCAGCAGTTACTCGAGACAGGGGGGAGATACGCAGTATTTT. Translated, it gives CASSYSRQGGDTQYF.

V is TRBV14 and J is TRBJ2-3; D gene uncertain. The germline CDR1 and CDR2 sequences are SGHDN and FVKESK. This CDR3 contains 13 residues. Trimming removed 4 bases at V and 5 bases at J, with 10 bases between. The chain's CDR3 is CASSRRLVDTQYF. The DNA for the CDR3 is TGTGCCAGCAGCCGGCGGTTAGTAGATACGCAGTATTTT.

This clone was counted only a few times. CDR3 coding DNA: TGTGCCAGCAGCCCCCCGTCCCATGGCTACACCTTC. Its translation is CASSPPSHGYTF. The chain links TRBV7-2 to TRBJ1-2; D is uncertain. Trimming took off 5 bases at V and 6 bases at J, with 10 bases between the two ends. This CDR3 has 12 amino acids. Germline loops: CDR1 SGHTA, CDR2 FQGNSA.

The gene calls are TRBV19 and TRBJ2-5, with 10 bases identical to TRBD2. CDR1 and CDR2 from the germline V gene are LNHDA and SQIVND (reference sequence). After removal of 1 base from V and 5 bases from J, the junction contained 7 bases not matched to a gene. The CDR3 runs 16 residues. The CDR3 loop reads CASSIGLAGAGETQYF. In nucleotides, the CDR3 is TGTGCCAGTAGTATAGGTCTAGCGGGAGCGGGGGAGACCCAGTACTTC.

This chain joins TRBV14 and TRBJ2-3; no firm D call. V lost 8 bases and J 1 base, leaving 13 bases between the germline ends. The CDR3 is 14 residues long. Germline CDR1 reads SGHDN; CDR2 reads FVKESK. The CDR3 DNA reads as TGTGCCAGCGCCCTCCTACCCCGCACAGATACGCAGTATTTT. Amino acids: CASALLPRTDTQYF.